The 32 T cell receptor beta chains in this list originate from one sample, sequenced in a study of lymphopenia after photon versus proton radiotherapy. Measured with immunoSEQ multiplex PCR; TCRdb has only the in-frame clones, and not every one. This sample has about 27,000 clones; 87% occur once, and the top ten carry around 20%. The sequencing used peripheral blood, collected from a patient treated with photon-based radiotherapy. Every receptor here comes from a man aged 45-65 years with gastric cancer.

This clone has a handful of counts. The CDR3 sequence is CASSDPRGRASYEQYF. In DNA, the CDR3 is TGTGCCAGCAGTGACCCCAGGGGGCGCGCATCGTACGAGCAGTACTTC. V is TRBV25-1 and J is TRBJ2-7; 8 bases are shared with TRBD1. In germline, CDR1 is MGHDK, CDR2 SYGVNS. The J segment lost 4 bases and the V segment lost 3 bases, leaving 11 bases of the junction unmatched. This CDR3 comprises 16 residues.

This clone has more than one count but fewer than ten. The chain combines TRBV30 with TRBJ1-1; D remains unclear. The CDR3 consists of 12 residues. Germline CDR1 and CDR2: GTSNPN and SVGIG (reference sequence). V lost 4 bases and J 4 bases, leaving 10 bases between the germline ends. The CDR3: CAWNPGITEAFF. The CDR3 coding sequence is TGTGCCTGGAACCCCGGAATCACTGAAGCTTTCTTT.

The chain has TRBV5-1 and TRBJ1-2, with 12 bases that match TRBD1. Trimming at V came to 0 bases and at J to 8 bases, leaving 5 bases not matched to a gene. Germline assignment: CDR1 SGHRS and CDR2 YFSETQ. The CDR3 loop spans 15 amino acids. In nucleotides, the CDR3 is TGCGCCAGCAGCTTGGAGGGACAGGGGGCGCGAGGCTACACCTTC. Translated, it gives CASSLEGQGARGYTF.

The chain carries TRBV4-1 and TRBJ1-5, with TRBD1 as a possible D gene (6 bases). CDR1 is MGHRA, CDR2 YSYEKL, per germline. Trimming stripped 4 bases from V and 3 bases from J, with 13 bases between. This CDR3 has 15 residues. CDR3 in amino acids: CASSLYTGNNQPQHF. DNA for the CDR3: TGCGCCAGCAGCCTTTATACAGGGAACAATCAGCCCCAGCATTTT.

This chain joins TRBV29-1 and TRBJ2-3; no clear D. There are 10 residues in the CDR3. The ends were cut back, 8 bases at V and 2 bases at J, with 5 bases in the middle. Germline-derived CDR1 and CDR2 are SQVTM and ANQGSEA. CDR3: CSLFTDTQYF. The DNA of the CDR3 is TGCAGCTTATTCACAGATACGCAGTATTTT.

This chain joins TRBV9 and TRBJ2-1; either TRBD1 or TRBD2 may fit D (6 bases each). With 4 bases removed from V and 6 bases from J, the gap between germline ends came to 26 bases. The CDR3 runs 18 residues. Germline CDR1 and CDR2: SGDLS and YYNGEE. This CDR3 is CASSFDLERGANSNEQFF. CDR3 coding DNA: TGTGCCAGCAGCTTCGACCTAGAGAGGGGGGCAAATTCCAATGAGCAGTTCTTC. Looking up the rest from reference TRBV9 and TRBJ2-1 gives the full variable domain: DSGVTQTPKHLITATGQRVTLRCSPRSGDLSVYWYQQSLDQGLQFLIQYYNGEERAKGNILERFSAQQFPDLHSELNLSSLELGDSALYFCASSFDLERGANSNEQFFGPGTRLTVL.

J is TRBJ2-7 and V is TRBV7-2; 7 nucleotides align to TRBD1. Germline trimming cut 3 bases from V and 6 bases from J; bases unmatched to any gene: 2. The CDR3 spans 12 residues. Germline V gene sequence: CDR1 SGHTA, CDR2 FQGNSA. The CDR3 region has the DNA TGTGCCAGCAGCTTCCGGACAGGCGAGCAGTACTTC. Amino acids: CASSFRTGEQYF.

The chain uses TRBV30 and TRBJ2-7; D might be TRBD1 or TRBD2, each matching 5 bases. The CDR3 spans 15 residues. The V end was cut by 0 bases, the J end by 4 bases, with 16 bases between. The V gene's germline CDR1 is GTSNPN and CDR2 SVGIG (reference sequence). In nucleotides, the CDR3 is TGTGCCTGGAGTGTACCCGACAGCGGTAGGTACGAGCAGTACGTC. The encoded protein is CAWSVPDSGRYEQYV.

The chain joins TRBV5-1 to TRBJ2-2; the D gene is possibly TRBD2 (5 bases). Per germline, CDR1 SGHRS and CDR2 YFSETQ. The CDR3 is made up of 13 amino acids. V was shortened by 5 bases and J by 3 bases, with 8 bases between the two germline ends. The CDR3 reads CASRWGDTGELFF. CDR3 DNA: TGCGCCAGCAGGTGGGGAGACACCGGGGAGCTGTTTTTT.

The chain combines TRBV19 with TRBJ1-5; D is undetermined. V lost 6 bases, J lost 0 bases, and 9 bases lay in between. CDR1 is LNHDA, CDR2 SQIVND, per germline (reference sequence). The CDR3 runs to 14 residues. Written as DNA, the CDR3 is TGTGCCAGTAGAGGACCGACTAGCAATCAGCCCCAGCATTTT. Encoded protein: CASRGPTSNQPQHF.

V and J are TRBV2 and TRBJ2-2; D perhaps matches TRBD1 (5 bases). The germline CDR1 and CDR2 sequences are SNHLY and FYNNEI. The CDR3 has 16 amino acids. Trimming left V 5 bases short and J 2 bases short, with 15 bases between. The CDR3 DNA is TGTGCCAGCAGTTTAGACAGACCCTCTAACACCGGGGAGCTGTTTTTT. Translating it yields CASSLDRPSNTGELFF.

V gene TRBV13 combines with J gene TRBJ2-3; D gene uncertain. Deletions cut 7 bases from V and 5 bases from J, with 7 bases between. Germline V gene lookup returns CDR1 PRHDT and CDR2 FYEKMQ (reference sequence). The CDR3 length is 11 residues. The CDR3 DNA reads TGTGCCAGCACCCCTCGAGATACGCAGTATTTT. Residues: CASTPRDTQYF.

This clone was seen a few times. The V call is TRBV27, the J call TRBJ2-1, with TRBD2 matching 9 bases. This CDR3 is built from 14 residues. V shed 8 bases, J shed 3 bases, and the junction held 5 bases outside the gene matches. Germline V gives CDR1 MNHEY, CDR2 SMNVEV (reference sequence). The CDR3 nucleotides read TGTGCCAGCGGCGGGGGGGCCGGCTACAATGAGCAGTTCTTC. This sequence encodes CASGGGAGYNEQFF.

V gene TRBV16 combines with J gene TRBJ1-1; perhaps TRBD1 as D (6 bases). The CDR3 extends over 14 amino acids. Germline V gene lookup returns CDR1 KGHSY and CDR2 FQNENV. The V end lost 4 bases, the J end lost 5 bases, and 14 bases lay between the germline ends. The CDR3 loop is CASSPTGGRTEAFF. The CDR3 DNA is TGTGCCAGCAGCCCGACGGGGGGGCGAACTGAAGCTTTCTTT.

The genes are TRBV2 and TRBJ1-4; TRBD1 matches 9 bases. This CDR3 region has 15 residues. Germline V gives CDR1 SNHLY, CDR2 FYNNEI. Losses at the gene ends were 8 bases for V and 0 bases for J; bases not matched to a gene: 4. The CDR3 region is CASVQGASTNEKLFF. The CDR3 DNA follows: TGTGCCAGCGTACAGGGGGCATCAACTAATGAAAAACTGTTTTTT.

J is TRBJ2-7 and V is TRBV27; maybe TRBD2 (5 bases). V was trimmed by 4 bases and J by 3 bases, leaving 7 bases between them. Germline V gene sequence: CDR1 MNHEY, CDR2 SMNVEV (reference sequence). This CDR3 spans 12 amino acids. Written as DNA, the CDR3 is TGTGCCAGCAGTTCTCGGGGCTACGAGCAGTACTTC. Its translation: CASSSRGYEQYF.

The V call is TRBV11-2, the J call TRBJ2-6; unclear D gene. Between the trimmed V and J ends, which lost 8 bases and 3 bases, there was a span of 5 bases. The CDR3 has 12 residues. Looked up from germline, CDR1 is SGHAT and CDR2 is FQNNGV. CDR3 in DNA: TGTGCCAGCCGGAGTGGGGCCAACGTCCTGACTTTC. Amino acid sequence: CASRSGANVLTF.

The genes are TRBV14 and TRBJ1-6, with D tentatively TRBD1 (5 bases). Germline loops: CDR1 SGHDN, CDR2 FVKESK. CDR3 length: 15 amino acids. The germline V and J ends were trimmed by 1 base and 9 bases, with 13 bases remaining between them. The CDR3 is CASSQVGGAGSPLHF. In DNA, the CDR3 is TGTGCCAGCAGCCAAGTGGGAGGGGCCGGTTCACCCCTCCACTTT.

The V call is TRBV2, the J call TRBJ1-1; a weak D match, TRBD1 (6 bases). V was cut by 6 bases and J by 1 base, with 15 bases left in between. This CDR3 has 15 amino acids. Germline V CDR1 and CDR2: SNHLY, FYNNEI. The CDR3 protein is CASRKTGSGNTEAFF. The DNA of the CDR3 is TGTGCCAGCAGGAAAACAGGGTCAGGGAACACTGAAGCTTTCTTT.

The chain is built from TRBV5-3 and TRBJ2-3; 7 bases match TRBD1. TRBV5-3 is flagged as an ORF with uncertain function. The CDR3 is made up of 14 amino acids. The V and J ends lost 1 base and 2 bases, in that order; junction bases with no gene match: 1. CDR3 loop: CARSLRGHTDTQYF. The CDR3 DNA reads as TGTGCCAGAAGCTTGAGGGGGCACACAGATACGCAGTATTTT.

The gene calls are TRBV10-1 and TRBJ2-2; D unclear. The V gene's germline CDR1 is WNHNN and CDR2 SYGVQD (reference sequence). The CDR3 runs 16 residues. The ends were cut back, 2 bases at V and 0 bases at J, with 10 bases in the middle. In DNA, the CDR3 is TGCGCCAGCAGTGAGAGGTTAGGCGCGAACACCGGGGAGCTGTTTTTT. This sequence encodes CASSERLGANTGELFF.

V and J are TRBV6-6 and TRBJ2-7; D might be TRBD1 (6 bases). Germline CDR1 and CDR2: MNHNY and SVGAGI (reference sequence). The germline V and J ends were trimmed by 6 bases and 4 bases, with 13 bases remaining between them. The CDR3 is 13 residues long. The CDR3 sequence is CASSRDRQYEQYF. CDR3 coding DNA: TGTGCCAGCAGCCGCGACAGGCAATACGAGCAGTACTTC.

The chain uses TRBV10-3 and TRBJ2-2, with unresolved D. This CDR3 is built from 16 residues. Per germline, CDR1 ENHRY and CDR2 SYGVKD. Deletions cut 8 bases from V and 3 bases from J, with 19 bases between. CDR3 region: CAIANLIFSHTGELFF. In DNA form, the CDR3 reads TGTGCCATCGCGAACTTGATCTTTAGTCACACCGGGGAGCTGTTTTTT.

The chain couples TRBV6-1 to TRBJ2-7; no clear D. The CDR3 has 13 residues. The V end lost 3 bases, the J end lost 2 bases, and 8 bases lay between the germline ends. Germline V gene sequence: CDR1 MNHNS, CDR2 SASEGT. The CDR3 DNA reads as TGTGCCAGCAGTGAGGCAGCCGCCTACGAGCAGTACGTC. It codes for CASSEAAAYEQYV.

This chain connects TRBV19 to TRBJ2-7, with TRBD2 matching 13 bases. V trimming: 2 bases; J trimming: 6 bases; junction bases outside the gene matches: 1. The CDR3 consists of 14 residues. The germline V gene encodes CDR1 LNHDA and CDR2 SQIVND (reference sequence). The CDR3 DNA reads TGTGCCAGTAGTATACGACTAGCGGGGGGCGAGCAGTACTTC. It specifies CASSIRLAGGEQYF.

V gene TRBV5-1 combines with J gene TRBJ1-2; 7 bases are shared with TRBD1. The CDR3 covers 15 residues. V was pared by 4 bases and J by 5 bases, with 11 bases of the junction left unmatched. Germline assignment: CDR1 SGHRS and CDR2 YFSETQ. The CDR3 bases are TGCGCCAGCAGCCCTCGGACAGGCGGTGGGTATGGCTACACCTTC. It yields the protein CASSPRTGGGYGYTF.

The chain's CDR3 is CASSVTGGETQYF. The CDR3 DNA reads TGCGCCAGCAGCGTGACAGGAGGGGAGACCCAGTACTTC. The V call is TRBV5-1, the J call TRBJ2-5, with D perhaps assigned TRBD1 or TRBD2 (6 bases each). The length of the CDR3 is 13 residues. Looked up from germline, CDR1 is SGHRS and CDR2 is YFSETQ. V was clipped by 4 bases and J by 5 bases, with 12 bases between them.

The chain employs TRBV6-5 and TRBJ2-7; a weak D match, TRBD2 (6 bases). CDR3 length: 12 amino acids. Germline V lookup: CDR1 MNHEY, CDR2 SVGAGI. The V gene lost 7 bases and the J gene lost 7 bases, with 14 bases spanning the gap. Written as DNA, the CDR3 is TGTGCCAGCACGGAGGTGGGGGGAGAGCAGTACTTC. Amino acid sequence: CASTEVGGEQYF.

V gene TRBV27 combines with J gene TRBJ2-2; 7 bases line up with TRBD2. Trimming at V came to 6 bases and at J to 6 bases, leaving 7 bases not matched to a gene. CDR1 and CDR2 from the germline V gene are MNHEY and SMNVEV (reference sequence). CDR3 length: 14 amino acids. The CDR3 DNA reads TGTGCCAGCAGGGACACACTAGCGCCCGGGGAGCTGTTTTTT. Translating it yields CASRDTLAPGELFF.

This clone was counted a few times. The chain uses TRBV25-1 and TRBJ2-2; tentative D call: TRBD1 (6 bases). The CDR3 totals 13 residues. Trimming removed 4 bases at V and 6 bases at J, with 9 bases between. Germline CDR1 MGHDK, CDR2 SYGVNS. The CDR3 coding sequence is TGTGCCAGCAGTGCAGGGGATTCCGGGGAGCTGTTTTTT. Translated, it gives CASSAGDSGELFF.

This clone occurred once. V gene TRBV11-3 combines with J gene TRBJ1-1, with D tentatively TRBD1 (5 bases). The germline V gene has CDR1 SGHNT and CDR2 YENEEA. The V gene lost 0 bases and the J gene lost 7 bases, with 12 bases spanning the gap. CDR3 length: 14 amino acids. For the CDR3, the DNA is TGTGCCAGCAGCTTAGATCCGGGACCCAATGAAGCTTTCTTT. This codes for CASSLDPGPNEAFF. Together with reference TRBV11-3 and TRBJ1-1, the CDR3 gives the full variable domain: EAGVVQSPRYKIIEKKQPVAFWCNPISGHNTLYWYLQNLGQGPELLIRYENEEAVDDSQLPKDRFSAERLKGVDSTLKIQPAELGDSAVYLCASSLDPGPNEAFFGQGTRLTVV.

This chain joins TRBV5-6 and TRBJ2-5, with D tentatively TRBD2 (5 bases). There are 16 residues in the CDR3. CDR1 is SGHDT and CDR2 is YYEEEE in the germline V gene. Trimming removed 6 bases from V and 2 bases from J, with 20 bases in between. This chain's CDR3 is CASTGLTSPRQETQYF. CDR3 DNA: TGTGCCAGCACTGGGCTCACTAGTCCTCGACAAGAGACCCAGTACTTC.